These 3 T cell receptor beta chains came from one sample sequenced in a study of CD8+ T cells in alopecia areata. Extracted RNA was reverse transcribed, and the resulting cDNA served as sequencing template. Libraries were prepared by immunoSEQ multiplex PCR; TCRdb keeps only in-frame clonotypes and omits some of them. The repertoire holds over 150,000 clones, with approximately 62% as singletons. Treatment in this sample: oral pan-JAK inhibitor, 5-10 mg twice daily. The sequenced sample was CD4+ T cells sorted from blood, obtained at week 24, from a patient treated with tofacitinib. The receptors were sampled from a human donor with alopecia areata.

CDR3: CAWSALQGRTGGYTF. The DNA of the CDR3 is TGTGCCTGGAGTGCACTACAGGGGAGGACCGGGGGCTACACCTTC. This chain uses TRBV30 with TRBJ1-2; 7 positions agree with TRBD1. Germline trimming cut 1 base from V and 8 bases from J; bases unmatched to any gene: 13. The CDR3 runs 15 residues. Germline CDR1 is GTSNPN and CDR2 is SVGIG (reference sequence).

This clone was seen more than once but under ten times. V and J are TRBV27 and TRBJ1-1, with 7 bases matching TRBD1. Germline values: CDR1 MNHEY, CDR2 SMNVEV (reference sequence). This CDR3 contains 15 residues. V shed 5 bases, J shed 0 bases, and the junction held 6 bases outside the gene matches. DNA for the CDR3: TGTGCCAGCAGTCCGACAGGGAACATGAACACTGAAGCTTTCTTT. The encoded protein is CASSPTGNMNTEAFF.

The V gene is TRBV6-5, the J gene TRBJ1-5; D gene ambiguous. The V end lost 5 bases, the J end lost 4 bases, and 9 bases lay between the germline ends. Germline CDR1 and CDR2: MNHEY and SVGAGI. CDR3 length: 13 residues. In DNA, the CDR3 is TGTGCCAGCAGTCGAGACGTGAATCAGCCCCAGCATTTT. Translated: CASSRDVNQPQHF.